This record looks at one T cell receptor (beta chain) sequence and its context. This clone appeared a few times. No antigen is known for it. No quality values exist for individual bases; no much larger clone is one base distant. These data belong to a study of cytomegalovirus exposure and HLA in healthy donors (dated by TCRdb to about 2017). General notes on the study: An earlier analysis of roughly 630 of the donors reported roughly 300 Gb of sequence data and some 120 million unique TCR beta sequences from 150 million to 200 million T cells. The number of typed donors differed by locus: roughly 629-630 for A, B, C, DRB1 and DQB1; approximately 520 for DQA1; approximately 600 for DPA1; and some 450 for DPB1. An early release that covered fewer than 800 HLA-typed donors contained approximately 300 gigabases of sequencing data and tens of millions of unique TCR sequences. To predict cytomegalovirus infection status, the study combined high-throughput TCR immunosequencing, statistical association of individual TCRs with disease status, and machine learning. Of the approximately 400 genotyped donors, less than 90% were placed in the genetic ancestry cluster associated with self-reported Caucasian donors. A separate validation cohort of 100 to 150 different subjects was used in addition to the 666-subject first cohort. The study profiled the T cell repertoires of hundreds of subjects by immunosequencing and related them to cytomegalovirus serostatus. Several DR-DQ haplotypes were handled as single units for association and clustering because linkage in the cohort was strong. The aim of the study was to test whether cataloging public T cell receptors could identify signatures of past pathogen exposure. A later genetic analysis took genome-wide SNP genotypes for about 65% of the roughly 670 donors and used that subset as a discovery cohort. Rather than using new phenotypic data, the later analysis identified candidate immune exposures from TCR beta sequences and from how often those sequences occurred across donors. Every discovery cohort repertoire had been produced on one sequencing platform. In a later analysis, previously published TCR beta repertoires from fewer than 750 donors were re-analyzed and high-resolution HLA genotyping was added so that TCR occurrence patterns could be studied. HLA typing covered class I and class II loci at four-digit resolution. Among 398 genotyped donors of the cohort, an average of approximately 240,000 unique TCR beta nucleotide sequences were sequenced per donor, around a sixth of them non-productive. An earlier analysis of 587 of the donors used high-throughput TCR beta sequencing to judge whether each TCR beta V gene segment behaved as functional or pseudogenic. Donor age, sex, ethnicity and CMV serostatus were compiled alongside the repertoire data. Beyond this particular receptor, the publication reports: In a later analysis, several top co-occurrence clusters were reported to appear linked to parvovirus B19, influenza, CMV and Epstein-Barr virus. A later analysis found that most CMV-associated TCR beta chains appeared HLA-restricted, with HLA associations seemingly driven largely by CMV exposure. In both the original and validation cohorts, the classifier was reported to diagnose cytomegalovirus status with high specificity and sensitivity. Sequencing depth was assumed to be roughly uniform across donors in the presence/absence analyses, though that assumption may not hold. Across donors, most TCR sequences were observed very rarely, whereas some public TCRs were present in many individuals. In a later analysis, the rate of TCR association differed among HLA loci, with DRB1 alleles having the most associated TCRs and HLA-C alleles having the fewest. The study gave a list of under 200 TCR beta chains associated with cytomegalovirus. Because HLA typing was missing for some donors at each locus, association tests included only the typed subset. The earlier analysis of around 600 of the donors excluded some 16 rarely observed V segments, including chromosome 9 orphons, because counts were too low. Linkage disequilibrium might explain the correlated functional status among segregating V segments, but an unknown experimental factor could not be excluded. A group of highly shared sequence variants was considered likely to be a technical artifact of the sequencing pipeline. The authors suggested that the approach could potentially be extended to other disease states and immunological phenotypes. Immune exposure information for the cohort was limited to CMV serostatus. This cohort had only TCR beta chains sequenced, and the lack of alpha or paired-chain data limited which features could be detected. Compared with equally common non-associated chains, HLA-associated TCR beta chains in a later analysis were more clonally expanded and had lower generation probabilities. According to a later genetic analysis, donors in an Asian-associated ancestry cluster had fewer N-insertions in productive TCRs than the approximately 670-donor mean. In vitro tests confirmed that a few of the cytomegalovirus-associated TCR beta chains recognize cytomegalovirus antigens. Specific HLA alleles were associated with around 18,000 TCR beta sequences at a false discovery rate of 0.05 in a later analysis. In a later genetic analysis, a missense DCLRE1C variant was associated with V-gene and J-gene trimming of TCR beta chains, and the association was replicated in an independent cohort. In an earlier analysis of fewer than 700 of the donors, most TCR beta V segments appeared in productive rearrangements about 87% or about 30% of the time, broadly matching IMGT annotations. A further reported finding was that TCR beta sequences accurately predicted the HLA-A and HLA-B alleles for most subjects in the first cohort. Strong co-occurrence of HLA alleles, especially DR and DQ, made assigning TCR associations to individual alleles difficult.

To prepare the library, the immunoSEQ multiplex PCR assay was applied. The multiplex PCR relied on a mix of 60 forward primers for TCR Vbeta segments and 13 reverse primers for TCR Jbeta segments. The CDR3 region of rearranged TCR beta genes was amplified from genomic DNA with a multiplex PCR assay. The Illumina HiSeq System was used to sequence the amplified TCR beta libraries as 87-base-pair reads. In the authors' own workflow: In a later analysis, roughly 80 million unique TCR beta chains were counted across the roughly 610 repertoires, and roughly 11 million of these chains were shared by at least two donors. To remove PCR and sequencing errors, raw reads were error-corrected and collapsed into unique sequences using a nearest-neighbor algorithm that merged closely related sequences. Alignment of CDR3 sequences to IMGT reference sequences was used to assign V, D and J gene segments. Each retained sequence needed at least a six-nucleotide match to both a V gene segment and a J gene segment. Rearrangements were called productive when the CDR3 lacked stop codons and stayed in frame with V and J; all others were non-productive. Following IMGT convention, CDR3 was defined as the stretch from the second conserved V-encoded cysteine to the conserved J-encoded phenylalanine. The earlier analysis of about 530 of the donors excluded any sequence lacking an unambiguous match to a single V gene segment. In an earlier analysis of some 590 of the donors, a V segment was called functional when productive rearrangements were above 56.7%, and segregating when the standard deviation between donors exceeded 5%. A statistical classification framework was built to diagnose cytomegalovirus status from the catalog of TCR beta chain sequences. V and J gene assignment, in a later analysis, came from comparing TCR nucleotide sequences with IMGT/GENE-DB human TR gene sequences. The TCRdist pipeline was used in a later analysis to assign CDR3 sequences and most-parsimonious VDJ recombination scenarios. In a later analysis, each TCR beta chain was defined by its CDR3 amino acid sequence together with its V-gene family, and reads without a unique V-gene family were excluded. To address suspected cross-contamination and a sequencing artifact, a later analysis removed approximately 590 highly shared, low-generation-probability nucleotide sequences. For each public chain, a later analysis derived a clonal expansion index from normalized ranks of inferred template counts within each repertoire. In a later analysis, generation probabilities were computed using a VDJ recombination model fitted to out-of-frame rearrangements, and the results were checked against IGoR. In a later analysis, TCR-TCR, TCR-HLA and TCR-CMV co-occurrence was scored with hypergeometric tests, and a repertoire-size bias correction was applied to TCR pairs. A later analysis estimated false discovery rates by permuting HLA or CMV assignments 20 times. In a later analysis, co-occurring TCRs were grouped with DBSCAN, and TCRdist sequence similarity was added when clustering was performed within HLA-allele-positive subsets. Repertoires with fewer than 30,000 or more than 120,000 public chains, plus five repertoires with anomalous nucleotide sharing, were excluded from co-occurrence clustering. The table was pulled from immuneACCESS by TCRdb, which kept in-frame rearrangements only. Such tables lose some clones; where checked, under half of the loss comes from unresolved V genes, and the rest has no known cause. V, J and clone size are those of that table, while D and trimming were read from the DNA. This sample gives 150,000 to 200,000 clones in total; 65% to 90% of them show up just once. Together, the top ten hold approximately 2.1% of the sample.

The cohort was made up of approximately 670 healthy bone marrow donors. At the time of sampling, all cohort members were nominally healthy, though unrecorded immune exposures were likely present. The donor tested CMV seronegative and was one of the 352 seronegative cohort members. A peripheral blood sample was provided by each donor, and peripheral blood mononuclear cells were used for TCR beta sequencing. The Qiagen DNeasy Blood Extraction Kit was used to extract genomic DNA from the blood cell samples. The source is a woman aged 50 to 65 in good health and CMV-seronegative. The material sequenced was PBMCs.

The bases read TGTGCCAGCAGCCTCGGGGAGCTAGTTTTAAATTCACCCCTCCACTTT. It translates to CASSLGELVLNSPLHF. The sequence joins TRBV28 to TRBJ1-6; the D gene assignment is ambiguous. From the cysteine up to the phenylalanine, the CDR3 has a length of 16 residues. Only the CDR3 portion is preserved as DNA: 48 bases, with reading frame beginning at the first base. Relative to germline, V is 6 bases shorter and J is 7 bases shorter, with 19 bases between their ends. The CDR1 and CDR2 encoded by the germline V gene are MDHEN and SYDVKM.